The 13 T cell receptor beta chains presented below share a single source sample, sequenced in a study of regulatory T cells. Amplification used 52 TRBV primers and 13 TRBJ primers. Here immunoSEQ multiplex PCR was the method, and the copy in TCRdb shows in-frame clones only, minus some. The sample carries tens of thousands of clones, over 90% recorded once. Study results and caveats: Hydrophobic residues at CDR3 positions 6 and 7 were enriched in conventional CD4+ T cells of CD3G-deficient patients.

These TCRs' antigens remain unknown. Sequenced sample: conventional CD4+ T cells sorted from blood. The source of these receptors is a child aged 2 to 15 with CD3G deficiency.

The V and J genes are TRBV30 and TRBJ2-1, with 10 nucleotides matching TRBD2. This CDR3 contains 16 residues. Germline values: CDR1 GTSNPN, CDR2 SVGIG (reference sequence). The junction had 8 bases not matched to a gene; V was cut back by 4 bases and J by 2 bases. CDR3 coding DNA: TGTGCCTGGAAGCGGTCCGGGACTAGCGCCTACAATGAGCAGTTCTTC. It is translated as CAWKRSGTSAYNEQFF.

This chain connects TRBV5-1 to TRBJ1-5; maybe TRBD1 (5 bases). V lost 0 bases and J lost 2, with 9 bases in between. Germline CDR1 SGHRS, CDR2 YFSETQ. The CDR3 loop spans 15 amino acids. Here the CDR3 DNA reads TGCGCCAGCAGCTTGGATGGGGCTGGCAATCAGCCCCAGCATTTT. Translating gives CASSLDGAGNQPQHF.

This chain links TRBV6-1 with TRBJ1-2; TRBD1 might be the D (5 bases). The CDR3 loop spans 13 amino acids. The germline CDR1 and CDR2 sequences are MNHNS and SASEGT. Trimming took 4 bases from V and 7 from J, leaving 13 bases between them. The CDR3 sequence: CASSVHGTPGYTF. The CDR3 coding sequence is TGTGCCAGCAGTGTACACGGGACTCCTGGCTACACCTTC.

The genes are TRBV7-8 and TRBJ1-2; D remains ambiguous. The ends were cut back, 5 bases at V and 7 bases at J, with 14 bases in the middle. This CDR3 comprises 13 residues. In germline, CDR1 is SGHVS, CDR2 FQNEAQ. The CDR3 DNA sequence: TGTGCCAGCAGCCCGGGAGATGGGGTTGGCTACACCTTC. It translates to CASSPGDGVGYTF.

J is TRBJ2-7 and V is TRBV6-1, with 9 bases that match TRBD2. The ends lost 4 bases at V and 2 bases at J; junction bases unmatched: 9. The CDR3 runs 16 residues. From germline, CDR1 is MNHNS and CDR2 SASEGT. CDR3 residues: CASSGAGTSLAYEQYF. DNA for the CDR3: TGTGCCAGCAGTGGGGCCGGGACTAGCCTTGCCTACGAGCAGTACTTC.

This chain joins TRBV28 and TRBJ1-2; D uncertain. Deletions cut 3 bases from V and 3 bases from J, with 11 bases between. There are 14 residues in the CDR3. Germline V CDR1 and CDR2: MDHEN, SYDVKM. In DNA, the CDR3 is TGTGCCAGCAGTTTCGTTAGAGACTACTATGGCTACACCTTC. It codes for CASSFVRDYYGYTF.

The chain links TRBV6-1 to TRBJ1-3; D is perhaps TRBD1 (6 bases). This CDR3 has 15 amino acids. Between the trimmed V and J ends, which lost 5 bases and 0 bases, there was a span of 11 bases. Germline CDR1 MNHNS, CDR2 SASEGT. CDR3 in amino acids: CASSLGAFSGNTIYF. The CDR3 DNA reads TGTGCCAGCAGTCTGGGGGCATTCTCTGGAAACACCATATATTTT.

The chain links TRBV6-1 to TRBJ2-7; maybe TRBD1 (5 bases). V was shortened by 10 bases and J by 4 bases, with 8 bases between the two germline ends. The CDR3 totals 10 residues. CDR1 is MNHNS and CDR2 is SASEGT in the germline V gene. CDR3 nucleotides: TGTGCCACCAGGGATTACGAGCAGTACTTC. It encodes CATRDYEQYF.

V usage is TRBV6-6 and J usage is TRBJ2-7; D is possibly TRBD1 or TRBD2 (6 bases each). V dropped 6 bases and J dropped 10 bases, with 16 bases sitting between them. The CDR3 length is 12 residues. Germline V gives CDR1 MNHNY, CDR2 SVGAGI (reference sequence). The CDR3, as DNA: TGTGCCAGCAGCACGGGGGCAGATAGACAGTACTTC. Encoded protein: CASSTGADRQYF.

The rearrangement uses TRBV5-1 and TRBJ2-2; 8 positions agree with TRBD2. The CDR3 totals 14 residues. The trim removed 4 bases at V and 7 bases at J, leaving 6 bases unmatched. The germline gives CDR1 SGHRS, CDR2 YFSETQ. CDR3 in DNA: TGCGCCAGCAGCCCGACTAGCGATAGCGGGGAGCTGTTTTTT. Its protein product is CASSPTSDSGELFF. The whole variable domain, filled in from reference TRBV5-1 and TRBJ2-2, reads KAGVTQTPRYLIKTRGQQVTLSCSPISGHRSVSWYQQTPGQGLQFLFEYFSETQRNKGNFPGRFSGRQFSNSRSEMNVSTLELGDSALYLCASSPTSDSGELFFGEGSRLTVL.

CDR3 amino acids: CASSYGAGTEAFF. The CDR3, as DNA: TGTGCCAGCAGTTACGGGGCTGGCACTGAAGCTTTCTTT. This rearrangement joins TRBV6-6 to TRBJ1-1, with D possibly TRBD1 on 5 matching bases. The CDR3 sequence is 13 residues long. V lost 2 bases, J lost 4 bases, and 8 bases lay in between. CDR1 and CDR2 (germline): MNHNY, SVGAGI (reference sequence).

The chain uses TRBV5-1 and TRBJ2-7, with 9 bases fitting TRBD1. The CDR3 loop spans 14 amino acids. Trimming at V came to 5 bases and at J to 3 bases, leaving 6 bases not matched to a gene. Germline V gene sequence: CDR1 SGHRS, CDR2 YFSETQ. For the CDR3, the DNA is TGCGCCAGCAGACCCGGGACAGGGAACTACGAGCAGTACTTC. Its protein product is CASRPGTGNYEQYF.

This chain uses TRBV14 with TRBJ2-1; D gene unclear. The V gene's germline CDR1 is SGHDN and CDR2 FVKESK. The ends were cut back, 1 base at V and 8 bases at J, with 12 bases in the middle. This CDR3 has 14 amino acids. CDR3 sequence reads: CASSQAPISHEQFF. In DNA form, the CDR3 reads TGTGCCAGCAGCCAAGCTCCCATTAGCCATGAGCAGTTCTTC.